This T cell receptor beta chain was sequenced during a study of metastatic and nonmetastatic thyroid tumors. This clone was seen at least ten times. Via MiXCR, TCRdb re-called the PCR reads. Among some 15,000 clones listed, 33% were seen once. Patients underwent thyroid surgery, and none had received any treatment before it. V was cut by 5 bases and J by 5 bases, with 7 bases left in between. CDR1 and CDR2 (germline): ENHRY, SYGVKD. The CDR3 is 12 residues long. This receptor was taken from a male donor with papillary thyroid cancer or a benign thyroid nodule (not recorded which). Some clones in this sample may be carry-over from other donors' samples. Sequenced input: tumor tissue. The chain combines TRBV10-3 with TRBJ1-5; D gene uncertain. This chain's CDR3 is CAISSGDQPQHF. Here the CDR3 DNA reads TGTGCCATCAGTTCGGGAGATCAGCCCCAGCATTTT.